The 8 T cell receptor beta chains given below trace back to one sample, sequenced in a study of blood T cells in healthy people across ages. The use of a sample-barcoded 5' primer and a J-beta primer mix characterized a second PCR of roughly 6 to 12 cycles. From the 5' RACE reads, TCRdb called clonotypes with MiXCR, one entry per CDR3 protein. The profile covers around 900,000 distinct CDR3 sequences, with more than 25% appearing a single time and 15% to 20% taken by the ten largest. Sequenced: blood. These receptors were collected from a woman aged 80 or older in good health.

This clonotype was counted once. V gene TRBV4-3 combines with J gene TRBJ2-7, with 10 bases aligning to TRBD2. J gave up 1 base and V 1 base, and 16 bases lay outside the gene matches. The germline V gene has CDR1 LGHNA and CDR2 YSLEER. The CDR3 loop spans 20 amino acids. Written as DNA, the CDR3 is TGCGCCAGCAGCCAAGTGGGCGGCCTAGCGGGGGCGGATGGGTCCTACGAGCAGTACTTC. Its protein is CASSQVGGLAGADGSYEQYF.

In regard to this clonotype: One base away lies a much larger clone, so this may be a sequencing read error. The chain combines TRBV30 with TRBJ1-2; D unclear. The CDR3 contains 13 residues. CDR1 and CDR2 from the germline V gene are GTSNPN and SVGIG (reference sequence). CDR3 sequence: CARSAVFNYGYTF. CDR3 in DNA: TGTGCCCGGAGTGCAGTTTTCAACTATGGCTACACCTTC.

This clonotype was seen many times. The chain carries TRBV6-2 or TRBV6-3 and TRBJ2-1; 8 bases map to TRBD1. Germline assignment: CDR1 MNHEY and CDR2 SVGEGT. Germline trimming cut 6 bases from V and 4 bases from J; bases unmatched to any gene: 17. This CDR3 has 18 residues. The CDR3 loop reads CASRSYAYQGAAYNEQFF. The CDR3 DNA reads TGTGCCAGCAGGTCTTACGCATATCAGGGGGCAGCTTACAATGAGCAGTTCTTC.

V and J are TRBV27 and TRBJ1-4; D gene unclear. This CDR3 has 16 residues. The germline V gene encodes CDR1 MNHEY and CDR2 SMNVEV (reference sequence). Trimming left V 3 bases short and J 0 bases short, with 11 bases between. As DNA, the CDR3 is TGTGCCAGCAGTTTCATGGGAATACCAACTAATGAAAAACTGTTTTTT. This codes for CASSFMGIPTNEKLFF. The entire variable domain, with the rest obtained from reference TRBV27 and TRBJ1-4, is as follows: EAQVTQNPRYLITVTGKKLTVTCSQNMNHEYMSWYRQDPGLGLRQIYYSMNVEVTDKGDVPEGYKVSRKEKRNFPLILESPSPNQTSLYFCASSFMGIPTNEKLFFGSGTQLSVL.

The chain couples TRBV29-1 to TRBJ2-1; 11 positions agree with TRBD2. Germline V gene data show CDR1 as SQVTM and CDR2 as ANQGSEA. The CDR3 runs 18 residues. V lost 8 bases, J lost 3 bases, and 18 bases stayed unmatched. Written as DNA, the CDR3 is TGCAGCTTTCGACTAGCGGGGACAACTACTGACTACTACAATGAGCAGTTCTTC. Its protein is CSFRLAGTTTDYYNEQFF.

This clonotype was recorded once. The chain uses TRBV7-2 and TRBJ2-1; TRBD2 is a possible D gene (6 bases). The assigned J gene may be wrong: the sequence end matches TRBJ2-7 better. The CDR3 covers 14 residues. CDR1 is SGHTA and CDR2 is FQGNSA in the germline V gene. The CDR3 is CASSFPGVTFEQYF. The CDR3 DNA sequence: TGTGCCAGCAGCTTTCCGGGGGTAACTTTCGAGCAGTACTTC.

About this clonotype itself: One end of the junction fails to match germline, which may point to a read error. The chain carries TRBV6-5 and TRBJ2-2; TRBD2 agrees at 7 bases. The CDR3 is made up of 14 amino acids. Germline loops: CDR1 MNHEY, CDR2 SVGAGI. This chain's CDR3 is CASSGDYNTGERFF. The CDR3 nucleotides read TGTGCCAGCAGTGGGGACTACAACACCGGGGAGCGGTTTTTT.

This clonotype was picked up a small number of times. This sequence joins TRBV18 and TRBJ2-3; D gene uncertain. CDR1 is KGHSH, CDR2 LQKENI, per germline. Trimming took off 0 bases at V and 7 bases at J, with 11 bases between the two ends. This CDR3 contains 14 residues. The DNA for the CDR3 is TGTGCCAGCTCACCACCGACCGCGCTTTATACGCAGTATTTT. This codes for CASSPPTALYTQYF.